This TCR beta chain was observed in a study of T cell repertoires in urothelial bladder cancer (dated by TCRdb to between 2017 and 2020). For the study in its entirety: Of the roughly 12 resected lesions, three were clinically staged as cT0, three as cTa, three as cT1 and three as cT2 or greater. TCR repertoire clonality in bladder tumors was compared with TCR repertoire clonality in benign bladder inflammation. A total of twelve patients who had bladder lesions and were undergoing transurethral resection were prospectively identified. Roughly eleven resected bladder lesions were studied, comprising urothelial carcinoma (UC+) and benign (UC-) specimens.

The germline V gene gives CDR1 as SGHVS and CDR2 as FQNEAQ. From the cysteine up to the valine, the CDR3 has a length of 11 residues. Left in the record is the CDR3 DNA by itself, 33 bases read in frame from the first base. The trim is 2 bases for V and 5 bases for J, with a gap of 4 bases between the germline ends. This clone is medium-sized (0.01 to 0.1%) in its sample. Its antigen remains unidentified. Per-nucleotide qualities are absent, and no much larger clonotype sits a single base away. Results the study describes overall, beyond this receptor: In carcinoma specimens, up to about 15% of infiltrating lymphocytes were accounted for by a single T-cell clone, compared with roughly 1.8% in benign specimens. Urothelial carcinoma specimens had a median of approximately 5,300 T cells, fewer than the median of 25,872 seen in benign specimens. Median tumor infiltrating lymphocyte percentage was about 1.9% in carcinoma specimens and around 13% in benign specimens.

Bladder lesion specimens were obtained at transurethral resection and were stored at -80C. DNA was extracted from bladder specimens collected at transurethral resection. The immunoSEQ assay was used to sequence the CDR3 region of the TCR beta chain. The original pipeline was this. For each specimen, the T-cell fraction, clonal dominance, and maximum TCR clone frequency were calculated. What TCRdb holds here is the immuneACCESS table cut down to in-frame rearrangements. Part of the clones is not present; checked against another copy, under half of the missing clones reflect an unresolved V gene, and the others are unexplained. For V, J and clone size, that table is used; D and trimming come from the DNA. The sample has some 14,000 clones on record, around 64% of them singletons. Roughly 8.7% of the sample lies in the top ten.

The chain links TRBV7-8 with TRBJ2-7, with no reliable assignment of the D segment. The sample comprised tumor-infiltrating cells from bladder cancer. The sequence was collected from a human donor with urothelial carcinoma. The DNA sequence reads TGTGCCAGCAGCTTAAGGGACGAGCAGTACGTC. It specifies CASSLRDEQYV.